These 10 T cell receptor beta chains originate from one sample sequenced in a study of blood T cell repertoires in COVID-19 (dated by TCRdb to the early 2020s). The receptor library was made with the immunoSEQ multiplex PCR assay. TCRdb took over this immuneACCESS table, retaining in-frame rearrangements with V and J assigned. Such tables are incomplete; in checked studies, under half of the missing clones stem from an unresolved V gene, and the remainder is unexplained. The sample includes 250,000 to 400,000 clones, with approximately 87% observed a single time. Approximately 5.3% of the sample lies in the top ten. Sequenced: PBMCs or T cells enriched from blood (not recorded which). All receptors derive from a woman between 25 and 40 years old who had recovered from COVID-19.

This chain links TRBV6-5 with TRBJ2-5, with 9 bases fitting TRBD1. V gave up 5 bases and J gave up 4 bases; unmatched junction bases: 5. The CDR3 has 14 residues. Germline CDR1 MNHEY, CDR2 SVGAGI. The DNA for the CDR3 is TGTGCCAGCAGTCGGACGACAGGGGGAGAGACCCAGTACTTC. Protein: CASSRTTGGETQYF.

The sample holds a few counts of this clone. The chain has TRBV27 and TRBJ2-1; D is perhaps TRBD2 (7 bases). The CDR3 is 13 amino acids. Trimming shortened V by 5 bases and J by 9 bases, and 14 bases separated the two germline ends. Germline assignment: CDR1 MNHEY and CDR2 SMNVEV (reference sequence). CDR3 in amino acids: CASSTGTTFEQFF. CDR3 DNA sequence: TGTGCCAGCAGTACAGGGACTACTTTTGAGCAGTTCTTC.

The chain has TRBV15 and TRBJ1-5; 7 bases align to TRBD1. The V and J ends lost 1 base and 0 bases, in that order; junction bases with no gene match: 6. Germline V lookup: CDR1 LNHNV, CDR2 YYDKDF (reference sequence). The CDR3 contains 17 residues. CDR3 sequence reads: CATSRADTGASNQPQHF. DNA of the CDR3: TGTGCCACCAGCAGAGCCGACACAGGGGCTAGCAATCAGCCCCAGCATTTT.

The gene calls are TRBV7-9 and TRBJ2-1; perhaps TRBD1 as D (6 bases). V was shortened by 5 bases and J by 2 bases, with 10 bases between the two germline ends. The CDR3 runs to 14 residues. The germline V gene has CDR1 SEHNR and CDR2 FQNEAQ (reference sequence). The CDR3 DNA follows: TGTGCCAGCAGCCTCCGGGACACCTACAATGAGCAGTTCTTC. It yields the protein CASSLRDTYNEQFF.

CDR3: CASSPSEGFTYEQYF. The CDR3 bases are TGTGCCAGTAGTCCTTCGGAGGGGTTCACCTACGAGCAGTACTTC. The chain is built from TRBV19 and TRBJ2-7; tentative D call: TRBD2 (6 bases). There are 15 residues in the CDR3. Trimming pared 5 bases from V and 2 bases from J, leaving 16 bases between. Germline CDR1 LNHDA, CDR2 SQIVND (reference sequence). The variable domain in full, completed from reference TRBV19 and TRBJ2-7, reads DGGITQSPKYLFRKEGQNVTLSCEQNLNHDAMYWYRQDPGQGLRLIYYSQIVNDFQKGDIAEGYSVSREKKESFPLTVTSAQKNPTAFYLCASSPSEGFTYEQYFGPGTRLTVT.

This clone was counted only a few times. The chain is built from TRBV29-1 and TRBJ1-1; perhaps TRBD1 as D (5 bases). The germline CDR1 and CDR2 sequences are SQVTM and ANQGSEA. Trimming removed 1 base from V and 1 base from J, with 7 bases in between. The CDR3 is made up of 13 amino acids. CDR3 residues: CSVEVQANTEAFF. The CDR3 DNA sequence: TGCAGCGTTGAAGTACAGGCGAACACTGAAGCTTTCTTT.

Only a few counts were recorded for this clone. This chain uses TRBV6-1 with TRBJ1-2; maybe TRBD1 (5 bases). CDR1 is MNHNS, CDR2 SASEGT, per germline. V was shortened by 1 base and J by 3 bases, with 9 bases between the two germline ends. The CDR3 covers 14 residues. The CDR3 DNA follows: TGTGCCAGCAGTGAAGTTGCGGGGGACTATGGCTACACCTTC. Amino acids: CASSEVAGDYGYTF.

V is TRBV7-9 and J is TRBJ2-3; the match to TRBD1 covers 8 bases. The length of the CDR3 is 15 residues. Germline V lookup: CDR1 SEHNR, CDR2 FQNEAQ (reference sequence). J gave up 4 bases and V 5 bases, and 8 bases lay outside the gene matches. CDR3 sequence: CASSPGDRPPDTQYF. The DNA of the CDR3 is TGTGCCAGCAGCCCCGGGGACAGGCCTCCAGATACGCAGTATTTT.

With respect to this clone: This CDR3 is also generated by other DNA sequences in the sample. The J gene is TRBJ1-1, the V gene TRBV30; D ambiguous. Between the trimmed V and J ends, which lost 2 bases and 0 bases, there was a span of 7 bases. The CDR3 length is 13 residues. CDR1 and CDR2 (germline): GTSNPN, SVGIG (reference sequence). The CDR3 DNA follows: TGTGCCTGGAGTCGGAGCATGAACACTGAAGCTTTCTTT. This codes for CAWSRSMNTEAFF.

CDR3 sequence (DNA): TGTGCCACCCGTGGGCCGAATGATCAGCCCCAGCATTTT. It codes for CATRGPNDQPQHF. V is TRBV19 and J is TRBJ1-5, with D unclear. Germline assignment: CDR1 LNHDA and CDR2 SQIVND (reference sequence). Between the trimmed V and J ends, which lost 10 bases and 5 bases, there was a span of 15 bases. The CDR3 has 13 residues.